Listed here are 15 T cell receptor beta chains from one sample, sequenced in a study of beta chain features in type 1 diabetes. The isolated RNA, all of it, was reverse transcribed, so expressed TCRB transcripts were what got sequenced. Profiled with immunoSEQ multiplex PCR; TCRdb holds only in-frame clones, not every one. The sample shows roughly 300,000 clones, 6.5% to 10% of them seen only once. The sequenced sample consisted of central memory CD4+ T cells from blood. These receptors were taken from a woman aged 18-29 years in good health.

This clone has a handful of counts. This chain connects TRBV7-8 to TRBJ1-5, with 7 bases identical to TRBD1. The CDR3 is 15 amino acids. V shed 5 bases, J shed 5 bases, and the junction held 9 bases outside the gene matches. Germline loops: CDR1 SGHVS, CDR2 FQNEAQ. CDR3 residues: CASSPRGGVDQPQHF. Written as DNA, the CDR3 is TGTGCCAGCAGCCCCAGGGGGGGGGTCGATCAGCCCCAGCATTTT.

This clone was detected only a few times. The chain recombines TRBV7-8 with TRBJ2-1; TRBD1 matches at 11 bases. The junction had 7 bases not matched to a gene; V was cut back by 3 bases and J by 9 bases. CDR1 is SGHVS, CDR2 FQNEAQ, per germline. CDR3 length: 15 amino acids. The CDR3 loop reads CASSFLGTGGLEQFF. For the CDR3, the DNA is TGTGCCAGCAGCTTCCTCGGGACAGGGGGGCTTGAGCAGTTCTTC.

The chain couples TRBV7-2 to TRBJ1-5; D gene unclear. The CDR3 loop spans 14 amino acids. V was trimmed by 3 bases and J by 3 bases, leaving 9 bases between them. The germline CDR1 and CDR2 sequences are SGHTA and FQGNSA. The CDR3 DNA follows: TGTGCCAGCAGCTTTAAGATCAACAATCAGCCCCAGCATTTT. It translates to CASSFKINNQPQHF.

The gene calls are TRBV5-4 and TRBJ2-2; 10 nucleotides align to TRBD2. CDR1 and CDR2 from the germline V gene are SGHNT and YYREEE (reference sequence). V trimming: 0 bases; J trimming: 5 bases; junction bases outside the gene matches: 4. This CDR3 spans 16 amino acids. The CDR3 here is CASSLASGRATGELFF. The CDR3 DNA reads as TGTGCCAGCAGCTTGGCTAGCGGGAGAGCAACCGGGGAGCTGTTTTTT.

This clone was counted between two and nine times. The CDR3 here is CASSGLAGVWEQFF. The CDR3 DNA is TGTGCCAGCAGTGGACTAGCGGGAGTATGGGAGCAGTTCTTC. The chain carries TRBV7-2 and TRBJ2-1, with 13 bases that match TRBD2. Germline V gene lookup returns CDR1 SGHTA and CDR2 FQGNSA. CDR3 length: 14 residues. V lost 6 bases and J lost 10; bases outside the gene matches: 6.

J is TRBJ2-7 and V is TRBV5-1, with 10 bases identical to TRBD1. The CDR3 length is 14 residues. Germline assignment: CDR1 SGHRS and CDR2 YFSETQ. Trimming removed 4 bases from V and 7 bases from J; junction bases left unmatched: 8. The CDR3 bases are TGCGCCAGCAGCCAGACAGGGGGCTGGGGAGAGCAGTACTTC. It encodes CASSQTGGWGEQYF. The whole variable domain, remainder taken from reference TRBV5-1 and TRBJ2-7, is KAGVTQTPRYLIKTRGQQVTLSCSPISGHRSVSWYQQTPGQGLQFLFEYFSETQRNKGNFPGRFSGRQFSNSRSEMNVSTLELGDSALYLCASSQTGGWGEQYFGPGTRLTVT.

V is TRBV4-2 and J is TRBJ1-2; D unclear. This CDR3 contains 16 residues. Germline CDR1 and CDR2: LGHNA and YNFKEQ. Trimming shortened V by 0 bases and J by 3 bases, and 14 bases separated the two germline ends. CDR3 in DNA: TGTGCCAGCAGCCAAGATCCAGGACGACTCGACTATGGCTACACCTTC. It yields the protein CASSQDPGRLDYGYTF.

The V gene is TRBV4-3, the J gene TRBJ1-5, with a weak D call TRBD1 (5 bases). V was clipped by 3 bases and J by 6 bases, with 12 bases between them. The CDR3 loop spans 14 amino acids. The germline gives CDR1 LGHNA, CDR2 YSLEER. The CDR3 here is CASSHGWGGQPQHF. The DNA of the CDR3 is TGCGCCAGCAGCCACGGTTGGGGGGGTCAGCCCCAGCATTTT.

This chain uses TRBV5-4 with TRBJ1-1, with D maybe TRBD1 (5 bases). V was trimmed by 4 bases and J by 7 bases, leaving 14 bases between them. This CDR3 has 13 residues. Per the germline V gene, CDR1 is SGHNT and CDR2 is YYREEE (reference sequence). This CDR3 reads CASSRRDEVEAFF. The CDR3 DNA follows: TGTGCCAGCAGCAGGCGGGACGAAGTTGAAGCTTTCTTT.

This clone was seen only a few times. V and J are TRBV6-5 and TRBJ2-1; no clear D gene. Germline CDR1 MNHEY, CDR2 SVGAGI. Trimming stripped 7 bases from V and 5 bases from J, with 6 bases between. The CDR3 has 11 amino acids. The CDR3 loop reads CASTANNEQFF. The CDR3 DNA follows: TGTGCCAGCACCGCGAACAATGAGCAGTTCTTC.

The V gene is TRBV7-2, the J gene TRBJ2-1; 9 nucleotides agree with TRBD2. This CDR3 has 16 amino acids. Per germline, CDR1 SGHTA and CDR2 FQGNSA. Trimming took 3 bases from V and 2 from J; bases not matched to a gene: 5. CDR3 sequence: CASSFSGSGAYNEQFF. CDR3 bases: TGTGCCAGCAGCTTTAGCGGGAGTGGGGCCTACAATGAGCAGTTCTTC. Full variable domain (remainder filled in from reference TRBV7-2 and TRBJ2-1): GAGVSQSPSNKVTEKGKDVELRCDPISGHTALYWYRQSLGQGLEFLIYFQGNSAPDKSGLPSDRFSAERTGGSVSTLTIQRTQQEDSAVYLCASSFSGSGAYNEQFFGPGTRLTVL.

This clone has a handful of counts. This chain joins TRBV7-8 and TRBJ2-7; D gene uncertain. Trimming took off 1 base at V and 4 bases at J, with 17 bases between the two ends. CDR1 SGHVS and CDR2 FQNEAQ come from the germline V gene. This CDR3 has 16 residues. CDR3 in amino acids: CASSLVVGSLTYEQYF. The DNA for the CDR3 is TGTGCCAGCAGCTTAGTCGTTGGCAGTCTTACTTACGAGCAGTACTTC. Complete variable domain (other parts from reference TRBV7-8 and TRBJ2-7): GAGVSQSPRYKVAKRGQDVALRCDPISGHVSLFWYQQALGQGPEFLTYFQNEAQLDKSGLPSDRFFAERPEGSVSTLKIQRTQQEDSAVYLCASSLVVGSLTYEQYFGPGTRLTVT.

The chain employs TRBV5-1 and TRBJ2-5; unclear D gene. Trimming pared 4 bases from V and 4 bases from J, leaving 14 bases between. Per germline, CDR1 SGHRS and CDR2 YFSETQ. The CDR3 extends over 14 amino acids. The DNA for the CDR3 is TGCGCCAGCAGCCCTGGGCCATGGGGAGAGACCCAGTACTTC. Translated: CASSPGPWGETQYF.

The chain uses TRBV7-9 and TRBJ2-1; D unresolved. The CDR3 has 13 residues. CDR1 is SEHNR and CDR2 is FQNEAQ in the germline V gene (reference sequence). Deletions cut 1 base from V and 3 bases from J, with 4 bases between. The CDR3: CASSLDYYNEQFF. CDR3 DNA: TGTGCCAGCAGCTTAGATTACTACAATGAGCAGTTCTTC.

This clone was found a few times. The V and J genes are TRBV7-2 and TRBJ1-1; D is unclear. Germline CDR1 and CDR2: SGHTA and FQGNSA. The CDR3 consists of 14 residues. Trimming took 5 bases from V and 0 from J, leaving 10 bases between them. CDR3 sequence (DNA): TGTGCCAGCAGCCCGATGGGGTTGAACACTGAAGCTTTCTTT. Protein: CASSPMGLNTEAFF.